These 3 T cell receptor beta chains came from one sample sequenced in a study of CXCR3-negative and CXCR3-positive naive CD8 T cells. It was by 5' RACE with UMI labels that the TRB cDNA libraries were prepared. TCRdb reanalyzed the 5' RACE reads, giving one entry per CDR3 protein sequence and no DNA. This sample's clone table lists roughly 100,000 distinct CDR3 sequences. The source material was naive CXCR3- CD8+ T cells from blood. As for subset: CD45RO-CCR7+CD27+CD95- naive CD8+ T cells lacking CXCR3 (TNR3-). The origin of the receptors is a human donor in good health. Some clones in this sample may be carry-over from other donors' samples.

CDR3 in amino acids: CASTPLAGGNEQFF. The chain couples TRBV4-1 to TRBJ2-1; TCRdb outputs TRBD2, but without DNA this stays unchecked. Germline V gives CDR1 MGHRA, CDR2 YSYEKL. This CDR3 has 14 residues.

The J gene is TRBJ2-7, the V gene TRBV4-1; no DNA is available, so the TRBD2 call from TCRdb remains unchecked. This CDR3 region has 16 residues. The germline CDR1 and CDR2 sequences are MGHRA and YSYEKL. CDR3 in amino acids: CASSPLLTGSSYEQYF.

The chain carries TRBV7-3 and TRBJ2-1; TCRdb's D call, TRBD1, is unchecked because there is no DNA. The germline CDR1 and CDR2 sequences are SGHTA and FQGTGA. The CDR3 runs 13 residues. CDR3 region: CASSPEGWNEQFF.